The rows below give T cell receptor beta chains drawn from one sample of a study of circulating and synovial CD4+ cells in juvenile arthritis. Sequencing was performed with immunoSEQ multiplex PCR; in TCRdb, only in-frame clones are kept and a portion is missing. The sample contains about 36,000 clones, approximately 94% of which appear only once. The sample consisted of CD4+ T cells from blood. The receptors were gathered from a human donor with juvenile idiopathic arthritis. The CDR3 runs from the conserved cysteine through the conserved F or W. D genes are given only for firm matches. Clone size is stated in some rows and not others, as once, few, many or a class when expanded.

length,V,size,J,D,CDR3,DNA
16,TRBV18,-,TRBJ1-5,TRBD1,CASSPGKGAVIQPQHF,TGTGCCAGCTCACCGGGTAAGGGGGCAGTAATTCAGCCCCAGCATTTT
14,TRBV30,-,TRBJ1-2,-,CAWIVGGHLGGYTF,TGTGCCTGGATTGTCGGGGGGCACCTGGGGGGCTACACCTTC
18,TRBV6-1,-,TRBJ1-2,-,CASSEGIRADRGTYGYTF,TGTGCCAGCAGTGAAGGGATAAGAGCGGACAGAGGGACCTATGGCTACACCTTC
14,TRBV27,-,TRBJ2-4,TRBD2,CASSDTSGGNIQYF,TGTGCCAGCAGTGACACTAGCGGGGGTAACATTCAGTACTTC
14,TRBV7-2,-,TRBJ2-4,-,CASSDGKAGYIQYF,TGTGCCAGCAGCGACGGGAAAGCAGGATACATTCAGTACTTC
20,TRBV4-3,-,TRBJ2-2,TRBD2,CASSQELEGGSRVNTGELFF,TGCGCCAGCAGCCAAGAGTTGGAGGGCGGGAGCCGCGTAAACACCGGGGAGCTGTTTTTT
14,TRBV7-8,-,TRBJ1-2,TRBD1,CASSLGLQGGGYTF,TGTGCCAGCAGCTTGGGACTTCAAGGGGGCGGCTACACCTTC
16,TRBV15,-,TRBJ1-2,TRBD1,CATSRDPGQGSYGYTF,TGTGCCACCAGCAGAGATCCCGGACAGGGGTCCTATGGCTACACCTTC
15,TRBV7-3,-,TRBJ2-7,TRBD2,CASSSTSGAGYEQYF,TGTGCCAGCAGCTCCACCAGCGGGGCTGGCTACGAGCAGTACTTC
15,TRBV18,once,TRBJ1-6,TRBD1,CASSLRTGDGSPLHF,TGTGCCAGCTCACTACGGACAGGGGATGGATCACCCCTCCACTTT
13,TRBV7-2,-,TRBJ2-3,-,CASSKSPRDTQYF,TGTGCCAGCAGCAAAAGTCCCCGGGATACGCAGTATTTT
17,TRBV4-2,-,TRBJ2-2,TRBD1,CASSQDQGAQGPGELFF,TGTGCCAGCAGCCAAGATCAGGGGGCGCAAGGACCCGGGGAGCTGTTTTTT
16,TRBV7-8,-,TRBJ1-6,-,CASRSWRISYNSPLHF,TGTGCCAGCCGGTCGTGGAGGATATCCTATAATTCACCCCTCCACTTT
18,TRBV7-9,-,TRBJ2-2,-,CASSLASLAGFLTGELFF,TGTGCCAGCAGCTTAGCTTCTCTTGCAGGGTTCCTCACCGGGGAGCTGTTTTTT
13,TRBV9,-,TRBJ1-5,-,CASSGAVDQPQHF,TGTGCCAGCAGCGGCGCGGTCGATCAGCCCCAGCATTTT
14,TRBV15,-,TRBJ2-4,-,CATSKYIGADIQYF,TGTGCCACCAGCAAATATATAGGAGCCGACATTCAGTACTTC
13,TRBV6-1,-,TRBJ2-5,-,CASSEAGPETQYF,TGTGCCAGCAGTGAGGCGGGGCCAGAGACCCAGTACTTC
16,TRBV5-5,-,TRBJ1-1,-,CASSSNVGGLNTEAFF,TGTGCCAGCAGCTCCAATGTCGGGGGGTTGAACACTGAAGCTTTCTTT
14,TRBV2,once,TRBJ1-6,TRBD1,CASSEGQGNSPLHF,TGTGCCAGCAGCGAAGGACAGGGTAATTCCCCCCTCCACTTT
15,TRBV4-3,-,TRBJ2-1,-,CASSQEPLTYNEQFF,TGCGCCAGCAGCCAAGAACCCCTAACCTACAATGAGCAGTTCTTC
15,TRBV4-3,-,TRBJ1-2,TRBD1,CASSQEGGGAAGYTF,TGCGCCAGCAGCCAAGAAGGAGGGGGCGCGGCTGGCTACACCTTC
15,TRBV9,-,TRBJ2-5,-,CASSVVSGGPETQYF,TGTGCCAGCAGCGTAGTTTCCGGAGGGCCAGAGACCCAGTACTTC
13,TRBV7-3,-,TRBJ1-1,TRBD1,CASSPTGDTEAFF,TGTGCCAGCAGCCCCACAGGGGACACTGAAGCTTTCTTT
15,TRBV5-6,-,TRBJ2-2,-,CASSFWQGNTGELFF,TGTGCCAGCAGCTTTTGGCAGGGGAACACCGGGGAGCTGTTTTTT
15,TRBV2,-,TRBJ1-3,-,CASTHSPDSGNTIYF,TGTGCCAGCACGCACAGTCCGGACTCTGGAAACACCATATATTTT
16,TRBV2,-,TRBJ2-2,-,CASSDYRVRKTGELFF,TGTGCCAGCAGCGATTACAGGGTGCGAAAGACCGGGGAGCTGTTTTTT
15,TRBV5-1,-,TRBJ2-3,TRBD2,CASSLGRGPTDTQYF,TGCGCCAGCAGTCTGGGGAGGGGACCCACAGATACGCAGTATTTT
15,TRBV4-2,-,TRBJ1-1,-,CASSQFYGKNTEAFF,TGTGCCAGCAGCCAATTTTACGGTAAGAACACTGAAGCTTTCTTT